One and the same sample provided the 32 T cell receptor beta chains below, sequenced in a study of cytomegalovirus exposure and HLA in healthy donors. The primer mix had 60 Vbeta and 13 Jbeta primers. TCRdb's table, derived via immunoSEQ multiplex PCR, lists solely in-frame clones and lacks some. The sample has 120,000 to 150,000 clones; around 79% are singletons. The sequencing sample was made of PBMCs. Receptors were obtained from a woman aged 40 to 50 in good health and CMV-seropositive.

The chain employs TRBV11-2 and TRBJ2-3; TRBD2 aligns across 8 bases. Trimming took 6 bases from V and 5 from J; bases not matched to a gene: 19. In germline, CDR1 is SGHAT, CDR2 FQNNGV. The CDR3 consists of 18 residues. The CDR3 nucleotides are TGTGCCAGCAGATCTCGCACCGGGGGGGGGTCGAAAGGAGATACGCAGTATTTT. Translation: CASRSRTGGGSKGDTQYF. Using reference TRBV11-2 and TRBJ2-3 for the parts outside the CDR3, the full variable domain is EAGVAQSPRYKIIEKRQSVAFWCNPISGHATLYWYQQILGQGPKLLIQFQNNGVVDDSQLPKDRFSAERLKGVDSTLKIQPAKLEDSAVYLCASRSRTGGGSKGDTQYFGPGTRLTVL.

V usage is TRBV10-2 and J usage is TRBJ2-1; D possibly corresponds to TRBD2 (5 bases). V was shortened by 10 bases and J by 4 bases, with 11 bases between the two germline ends. Germline V gene data show CDR1 as WSHSY and CDR2 as SAAADI. This CDR3 has 12 amino acids. The CDR3 spells CATGGLYNEQFF. The CDR3 region has the DNA TGCGCCACCGGCGGGCTTTACAATGAGCAGTTCTTC.

This chain connects TRBV6-5 to TRBJ2-2, with TRBD1 matching over 8 bases. The CDR3 consists of 13 residues. Germline V lookup: CDR1 MNHEY, CDR2 SVGAGI. Trimming cost V 9 bases and J 5 bases; bases outside gene matches: 5. The CDR3 DNA sequence: TGTGCCAGTGGGACAGGCTGGACCGGGGAGCTGTTTTTT. The encoded protein is CASGTGWTGELFF.

This chain links TRBV5-1 with TRBJ2-7; tentative D call: TRBD2 (6 bases). Germline V gene lookup returns CDR1 SGHRS and CDR2 YFSETQ. This CDR3 is 14 amino acids long. The V end was cut by 4 bases, the J end by 1 base, with 12 bases between. This CDR3 reads CASSPVSGSYEQYF. CDR3 DNA sequence: TGCGCCAGCAGCCCCGTTAGCGGATCCTACGAGCAGTACTTC.

The chain is built from TRBV10-3 and TRBJ2-3; 11 nucleotides match TRBD2. V was clipped by 4 bases and J by 5 bases; unmatched bases: 5. The germline gives CDR1 ENHRY, CDR2 SYGVKD. The CDR3 has 15 amino acids. The CDR3 DNA follows: TGTGCCATCAGTGCGACTAGCGGGGCCTTAGATACGCAGTATTTT. Encoded protein: CAISATSGALDTQYF.

The chain carries TRBV6-4 and TRBJ2-3; 12 positions agree with TRBD2. Trimming at V came to 3 bases and at J to 0 bases, leaving 7 bases not matched to a gene. Germline loops: CDR1 MRHNA, CDR2 SNTAGT. CDR3 size: 18 residues. Here the CDR3 DNA reads TGTGCCAGCAGTGAACCCTGGACTAGCGGGGCAAGCACAGATACGCAGTATTTT. Translation gives CASSEPWTSGASTDTQYF.

This rearrangement joins TRBV5-1 to TRBJ1-3; possibly TRBD1 for D (5 bases). The V end lost 4 bases, the J end lost 0 bases, and 11 bases lay between the germline ends. Germline CDR1 is SGHRS and CDR2 is YFSETQ. The CDR3 covers 15 residues. Written as DNA, the CDR3 is TGCGCCAGCAGCCTACAGGTTAACTCTGGAAACACCATATATTTT. Protein product: CASSLQVNSGNTIYF.

There are a few counts of this clone. The rearrangement uses TRBV28 and TRBJ2-5; 13 nucleotides align to TRBD2. The closer fit of TRBJ2-7 to the DNA end suggests the J call may be wrong. The CDR3 totals 14 residues. The germline V gene has CDR1 MDHEN and CDR2 SYDVKM. The chain's CDR3 is CASRGLAGEYEQYF. As DNA, the CDR3 is TGTGCCAGCAGAGGACTAGCGGGGGAATACGAGCAGTACTTC.

In this sample, this clone turned up once. J is TRBJ2-5 and V is TRBV6-5; 8 bases are shared with TRBD1. V dropped 3 bases and J dropped 11; count of bases not matched to a gene: 8. Germline lookup yields CDR1 MNHEY and CDR2 SVGAGI. This CDR3 region has 13 residues. The CDR3 region is CASSYKQGEEQYF. CDR3 sequence (DNA): TGTGCCAGCAGTTATAAACAGGGGGAGGAGCAGTACTTC.

Comment on this clone: Other DNA sequences in the sample encode the same CDR3. The rearrangement joins TRBV6-1 to TRBJ1-1; no definite D call. Trimming pared 7 bases from V and 1 base from J, leaving 4 bases between. The CDR3 has 11 residues. Germline V CDR1 and CDR2: MNHNS, SASEGT. CDR3 loop: CASTGNTEAFF. CDR3 in DNA: TGTGCCAGCACAGGGAACACTGAAGCTTTCTTT.

J is TRBJ2-3 and V is TRBV4-1; 14 nucleotides line up with TRBD2. CDR1 and CDR2 from the germline V gene are MGHRA and YSYEKL. Losses at the gene ends were 4 bases for V and 4 bases for J; bases not matched to a gene: 10. The length of the CDR3 is 18 residues. The CDR3 DNA reads TGCGCCAGCAGCCGTGGGACTAGCGGGGGTTTTAGGTCAGATACGCAGTATTTT. Translation: CASSRGTSGGFRSDTQYF.

This clone is a singleton in its sample. The J gene is TRBJ1-1, the V gene TRBV6-1; the D gene is possibly TRBD1 (5 bases). This CDR3 has 13 amino acids. Trimming took off 6 bases at V and 0 bases at J, with 8 bases between the two ends. Germline V gene lookup returns CDR1 MNHNS and CDR2 SASEGT. In DNA, the CDR3 is TGTGCCAGCAGCCCGACAGTGAACACTGAAGCTTTCTTT. Translating it yields CASSPTVNTEAFF.

This clone was recorded a few times. The V and J genes are TRBV5-6 and TRBJ1-2; 7 nucleotides match TRBD1. J gave up 2 bases and V 4 bases, and 5 bases lay outside the gene matches. Germline V gene sequence: CDR1 SGHDT, CDR2 YYEEEE. The CDR3 length is 14 residues. This chain's CDR3 is CASSRLQGNYGYTF. The CDR3 coding sequence is TGTGCCAGCAGCCGTCTACAGGGGAACTATGGCTACACCTTC.

This clone was seen once. The V gene is TRBV6-1, the J gene TRBJ1-2; D remains unclear. CDR1 and CDR2 from the germline V gene are MNHNS and SASEGT. Trimming stripped 10 bases from V and 3 bases from J, with 15 bases between. This CDR3 has 13 residues. CDR3 region: CATRPGLYYGYTF. The CDR3 DNA reads as TGTGCCACCCGGCCGGGGTTATACTATGGCTACACCTTC.

A remark on this clone: The junction departs from germline at one end; a sequencing error may be responsible. V gene TRBV28 combines with J gene TRBJ1-1; D is uncertain. Germline lookup yields CDR1 MDHEN and CDR2 SYDVKM. The CDR3 has 14 amino acids. The CDR3 loop is CTSSSREAVKSAFF. DNA for the CDR3: TGTACCAGCAGTTCCCGGGAGGCAGTCAAGTCGGCTTTCTTT.

This chain uses TRBV7-2 with TRBJ1-2; 9 bases agree with TRBD1. Germline V gene sequence: CDR1 SGHTA, CDR2 FQGNSA. The CDR3 is 15 amino acids. V lost 2 bases to trimming and J lost 0 bases; unmatched junction nucleotides: 1. DNA of the CDR3: TGTGCCAGCAGCTTACGACAGGGGGCTAACTATGGCTACACCTTC. Protein product: CASSLRQGANYGYTF.

The chain combines TRBV27 with TRBJ2-1, with 12 bases matching TRBD2. In germline, CDR1 is MNHEY, CDR2 SMNVEV (reference sequence). The CDR3 extends over 15 amino acids. V trimming: 4 bases; J trimming: 15 bases; junction bases outside the gene matches: 13. CDR3 residues: CASSSPTSGGPRMFF. CDR3 bases: TGTGCCAGCAGTTCCCCGACTAGCGGGGGCCCCAGGATGTTCTTC.

The chain has TRBV4-1 and TRBJ2-1; D is possibly TRBD2 (6 bases). The CDR3 is 15 amino acids. Trimming shortened V by 3 bases and J by 7 bases, and 16 bases separated the two germline ends. Germline CDR1 MGHRA, CDR2 YSYEKL. In nucleotides, the CDR3 is TGCGCCAGCAGCCAGCTTAGCGGCTCTCGTAATGAGCAGTTCTTC. Translating gives CASSQLSGSRNEQFF.

The chain employs TRBV9 and TRBJ2-2, with 12 bases lining up with TRBD2. The germline gives CDR1 SGDLS, CDR2 YYNGEE. The CDR3 is 17 residues long. The V and J ends lost 4 bases and 2 bases, in that order; junction bases with no gene match: 6. The DNA of the CDR3 is TGTGCCAGCAGCTCGTGGACTAGCGGGACCAACACCGGGGAGCTGTTTTTT. This encodes CASSSWTSGTNTGELFF.

The chain links TRBV6-5 to TRBJ2-3; TRBD2 might be the D (5 bases). Trimming removed 5 bases from V and 4 bases from J, with 7 bases in between. CDR1 and CDR2 (germline): MNHEY, SVGAGI. The CDR3 length is 12 residues. The CDR3 spells CASSAGADTQYF. In DNA form, the CDR3 reads TGTGCCAGCAGTGCCGGGGCAGATACGCAGTATTTT.

The CDR3, as DNA: TGTGCCTGGAGTGGGGGACTGCCCACCTACGAGCAGTACTTC. The encoded protein is CAWSGGLPTYEQYF. The chain combines TRBV30 with TRBJ2-7, with D perhaps matching TRBD2 (6 bases). The CDR3 runs 14 residues. V shed 1 base and J shed 2 bases, with 12 bases lying between them. Germline CDR1 is GTSNPN and CDR2 is SVGIG (reference sequence).

The chain uses TRBV9 and TRBJ1-5, with D perhaps TRBD1 (5 bases). V shed 0 bases and J shed 5 bases, with 12 bases lying between them. The CDR3 is 15 residues long. Germline CDR1 SGDLS, CDR2 YYNGEE. CDR3 in amino acids: CASSVGGMTHQPQHF. As DNA, the CDR3 is TGTGCCAGCAGCGTAGGGGGCATGACGCATCAGCCCCAGCATTTT.

The chain uses TRBV6-1 and TRBJ2-1; 8 bases agree with TRBD2. Unmatched junction bases numbered 3, after V lost 1 base and J lost 4 bases. The CDR3 covers 15 residues. CDR1 is MNHNS, CDR2 SASEGT, per germline. The CDR3 DNA reads as TGTGCCAGCAGTGAAGGAAGCGGGGGTTACAATGAGCAGTTCTTC. This translates into CASSEGSGGYNEQFF.

The chain couples TRBV28 to TRBJ1-1; 10 bases line up with TRBD1. This CDR3 is built from 15 residues. The germline gives CDR1 MDHEN, CDR2 SYDVKM. V dropped 5 bases and J dropped 1; count of bases not matched to a gene: 4. The CDR3 DNA reads as TGTGCCAGCAGTCCCGGGGACAGGGGGAACACTGAAGCTTTCTTT. It encodes CASSPGDRGNTEAFF.

CDR3: CASSSISGKETQYF. CDR3 bases: TGTGCCAGCAGCTCGATTAGCGGAAAAGAGACCCAGTACTTC. The chain carries TRBV7-9 and TRBJ2-5; perhaps TRBD2 as D (6 bases). The CDR3 totals 14 residues. The germline gives CDR1 SEHNR, CDR2 FQNEAQ (reference sequence). Between the trimmed V and J ends, which lost 4 bases and 3 bases, there was a span of 12 bases.

The chain joins TRBV28 to TRBJ1-2; D may be TRBD1 (5 bases). There are 13 residues in the CDR3. The ends were cut back, 6 bases at V and 2 bases at J, with 10 bases in the middle. Germline-derived CDR1 and CDR2 are MDHEN and SYDVKM. In DNA form, the CDR3 reads TGTGCCAGCAGAAGGGACTCGAACTATGGCTACACCTTC. Translation: CASRRDSNYGYTF.

In its sample, this clone was seen a few times. J is TRBJ1-4 and V is TRBV5-1; 7 bases agree with TRBD1. CDR3 length: 15 residues. The V segment lost 0 bases and the J segment 7 bases; nucleotides outside the gene matches: 6. Germline V gene data show CDR1 as SGHRS and CDR2 as YFSETQ. Here the CDR3 DNA reads TGCGCCAGCAGCTTGGGACAGGGAGTGGCTGAAAAACTGTTTTTT. Its protein is CASSLGQGVAEKLFF. Variable domain in full (rest from reference TRBV5-1 and TRBJ1-4): KAGVTQTPRYLIKTRGQQVTLSCSPISGHRSVSWYQQTPGQGLQFLFEYFSETQRNKGNFPGRFSGRQFSNSRSEMNVSTLELGDSALYLCASSLGQGVAEKLFFGSGTQLSVL.

The V gene is TRBV7-3, the J gene TRBJ2-3; D unresolved. Germline V gene data show CDR1 as SGHTA and CDR2 as FQGTGA. The CDR3 extends over 12 amino acids. V was pared by 3 bases and J by 2 bases, with 3 bases between. In nucleotides, the CDR3 is TGTGCCAGCAGCTTCATCACAGATACGCAGTATTTT. Translated, it gives CASSFITDTQYF.

The chain employs TRBV11-2 and TRBJ1-5; unclear D gene. The germline V gene has CDR1 SGHAT and CDR2 FQNNGV. The CDR3 is 14 residues long. Trimming left V 4 bases short and J 5 bases short, with 12 bases between. As DNA, the CDR3 is TGTGCCAGCAGCTGGCGGGGTTGGGATCAGCCCCAGCATTTT. It specifies CASSWRGWDQPQHF.

This clone has a handful of counts. Other DNA sequences in this sample translate to the same CDR3. The chain joins TRBV4-1 to TRBJ2-7; the match to TRBD1 covers 8 bases. The CDR3 extends over 16 amino acids. J was trimmed by 2 bases and V by 0 bases; bases with no gene match: 6. From germline, CDR1 is MGHRA and CDR2 YSYEKL. The chain's CDR3 is CASSQEPGGVPYEQYF. CDR3 coding DNA: TGCGCCAGCAGCCAAGAACCAGGGGGCGTCCCCTACGAGCAGTACTTC.

CDR3 sequence: CAWKRNTEAFF. In nucleotides, the CDR3 is TGTGCCTGGAAGAGGAACACTGAAGCTTTCTTT. The chain employs TRBV30 and TRBJ1-1; no clear D. From germline, CDR1 is GTSNPN and CDR2 SVGIG (reference sequence). This CDR3 is 11 amino acids long. V lost 4 bases, J lost 1 base, and 4 bases lay in between. Full variable domain (missing parts from reference TRBV30 and TRBJ1-1): SQTIHQWPATLVQPVGSPLSLECTVEGTSNPNLYWYRQAAGRGLQLLFYSVGIGQISSEVPQNLSASRPQDRQFILSSKKLLLSDSGFYLCAWKRNTEAFFGQGTRLTVV.

The chain is built from TRBV5-1 and TRBJ1-2; 9 bases map to TRBD1. CDR1 and CDR2 from the germline V gene are SGHRS and YFSETQ. This CDR3 contains 15 residues. V was pared by 4 bases and J by 6 bases, with 10 bases of the junction left unmatched. In nucleotides, the CDR3 is TGCGCCAGCAGCCCGGGCTGGACAGGGGTGGATGGCTACACCTTC. Translated: CASSPGWTGVDGYTF. Complete variable domain (other parts from reference TRBV5-1 and TRBJ1-2): KAGVTQTPRYLIKTRGQQVTLSCSPISGHRSVSWYQQTPGQGLQFLFEYFSETQRNKGNFPGRFSGRQFSNSRSEMNVSTLELGDSALYLCASSPGWTGVDGYTFGSGTRLTVV.